These 14 T cell receptor beta chains originate from one sample sequenced in a study of Graves' ophthalmopathy and Graves' hyperthyroidism. As the template, RNA transcripts were used to amplify TCR beta CDR3 regions. An initial RT-PCR round employing HTBI primers preceded a second-round multiplex PCR. TCRdb reprocessed the multiplex PCR reads via MiXCR and lists one record per CDR3 protein. The sample carries about 620,000 distinct CDR3 sequences, 22% recorded once. Sequencing was carried out using peripheral blood. The receptors here all came from a young woman with stable Graves' hyperthyroidism. Some clones in this sample may be carry-over from other donors' samples.

The chain links TRBV6-1 to TRBJ1-1, with 9 bases fitting TRBD1. The germline gives CDR1 MNHNS, CDR2 SASEGT. The CDR3 spans 14 residues. V lost 6 bases and J lost 8; bases outside the gene matches: 10. CDR3 sequence reads: CASSTGTGLPEAFF. CDR3 bases: TGTGCCAGCAGCACCGGGACAGGGCTCCCCGAAGCTTTCTTT.

CDR3 DNA: TGCAGTGCTAGGGTCTACCCCCAAGAGACCCAGTACTTC. It specifies CSARVYPQETQYF. The chain is built from TRBV20-1 and TRBJ2-5, with D unresolved. The CDR3 contains 13 residues. Germline V lookup: CDR1 DFQATT, CDR2 SNEGSKA (reference sequence). The V end lost 3 bases, the J end lost 1 base, and 9 bases lay between the germline ends.

The J gene is TRBJ2-7, the V gene TRBV24-1, with D maybe TRBD2 (5 bases). The CDR3 loop spans 13 amino acids. Germline loops: CDR1 KGHDR, CDR2 SFDVKD. The V end lost 10 bases, the J end lost 3 bases, and 15 bases lay between the germline ends. Here the CDR3 reads CATAWETIYEQYF. The CDR3 DNA sequence: TGTGCCACTGCATGGGAGACAATCTACGAGCAGTACTTC.

As DNA, the CDR3 is TGTGCCAGCAGCTTAGGGACAGACGACACTGAAGCTTTCTTT. Protein product: CASSLGTDDTEAFF. The rearrangement links TRBV11-3 to TRBJ1-1; D perhaps matches TRBD1 (6 bases). Germline CDR1 and CDR2: SGHNT and YENEEA. With 1 base removed from V and 3 bases from J, the gap between germline ends came to 9 bases. The CDR3 is made up of 14 amino acids.

This clonotype was seen a few times. This chain links TRBV19 with TRBJ1-3, with no clear D. This CDR3 contains 14 residues. V was shortened by 5 bases and J by 0 bases, with 8 bases between the two germline ends. The V gene's germline CDR1 is LNHDA and CDR2 SQIVND (reference sequence). CDR3 amino acids: CASSRKSSGNTIYF. DNA of the CDR3: TGTGCCAGTAGTCGTAAGAGCTCTGGAAACACCATATATTTT.

This clonotype was recorded at least ten times. This sequence joins TRBV20-1 and TRBJ2-5; 7 bases align to TRBD2. The V and J ends lost 5 bases and 5 bases, in that order; junction bases with no gene match: 2. The CDR3 contains 11 residues. The germline gives CDR1 DFQATT, CDR2 SNEGSKA (reference sequence). CDR3 loop: CSAHSGETQYF. DNA for the CDR3: TGCAGTGCTCATAGCGGGGAGACCCAGTACTTC.

This chain joins TRBV6-1 and TRBJ1-6, with unresolved D. CDR1 is MNHNS and CDR2 is SASEGT in the germline V gene. The V and J ends lost 7 bases and 5 bases respectively, with 12 bases between them. The CDR3 covers 14 residues. Written as DNA, the CDR3 is TGTGCCAGCACCATGACGGTGAATAATTCACCCCTCCACTTT. Amino acid sequence: CASTMTVNNSPLHF.

This clonotype has a count of ten or more. This chain links TRBV11-2 with TRBJ1-2, with D possibly TRBD1 on 6 matching bases. This CDR3 contains 16 residues. The germline V gene encodes CDR1 SGHAT and CDR2 FQNNGV. Trimming removed 2 bases from V and 2 bases from J, with 15 bases in between. The DNA of the CDR3 is TGTGCCAGCAGCTTACAGGGAGGGGGTTTGAACTATGGCTACACCTTC. Residues: CASSLQGGGLNYGYTF.

The rearrangement uses TRBV7-2 and TRBJ1-6; D is perhaps TRBD1 (5 bases). The germline gives CDR1 SGHTA, CDR2 FQGNSA. This CDR3 contains 15 residues. V lost 1 base, J lost 6 bases, and 10 bases lay in between. CDR3 nucleotides: TGTGCCAGCAGCTTAGTGATCGGGGGTAATTCACCCCTCCACTTT. Its translation: CASSLVIGGNSPLHF.

The J gene is TRBJ2-7, the V gene TRBV5-1; 8 nucleotides agree with TRBD1. Per germline, CDR1 SGHRS and CDR2 YFSETQ. V was clipped by 2 bases and J by 6 bases; unmatched bases: 10. The CDR3 is made up of 15 amino acids. In DNA, the CDR3 is TGCGCCAGCAGCTTTACGACAGGGGAGCATTTCGAGCAGTACTTC. The encoded protein is CASSFTTGEHFEQYF.

This clonotype was seen repeatedly, ten times or more. CDR3 amino acids: CASSVSQGNQPQHF. DNA of the CDR3: TGTGCCAGCAGTGTGAGTCAGGGCAATCAGCCCCAGCATTTT. V usage is TRBV6-1 and J usage is TRBJ1-5, with D unclear. This CDR3 spans 14 amino acids. V shed 4 bases and J shed 2 bases, with 9 bases lying between them. Germline V lookup: CDR1 MNHNS, CDR2 SASEGT.

The CDR3 nucleotides read TGTGCCAGCAGAGGGACTAGCGGGGGCCTATACGAGCAGTACTTC. Encoded protein: CASRGTSGGLYEQYF. The chain carries TRBV6-1 and TRBJ2-7; 14 nucleotides match TRBD2. The V segment lost 6 bases and the J segment 4 bases; nucleotides outside the gene matches: 5. The CDR3 runs 15 residues. Germline V gives CDR1 MNHNS, CDR2 SASEGT.

This clonotype was seen ten or more times. The chain's CDR3 is CASTARGAPGTEAFF. CDR3 nucleotide sequence: TGTGCCAGCACAGCCAGGGGGGCGCCAGGGACTGAAGCTTTCTTT. This chain links TRBV6-5 with TRBJ1-1; TRBD1 aligns across 7 bases. V gave up 7 bases and J gave up 5 bases; unmatched junction bases: 13. CDR1 and CDR2 from the germline V gene are MNHEY and SVGAGI. This CDR3 has 15 residues.

This clonotype was seen more than once but under ten times. The J gene is TRBJ1-5, the V gene TRBV5-1, with TRBD1 as a possible D gene (6 bases). CDR3 length: 14 amino acids. Germline-derived CDR1 and CDR2 are SGHRS and YFSETQ. Trimming pared 0 bases from V and 3 bases from J, leaving 7 bases between. CDR3 amino acids: CASSLGGPNQPQHF. The CDR3, as DNA: TGCGCCAGCAGCTTGGGGGGGCCCAATCAGCCCCAGCATTTT. Variable domain in full (rest from reference TRBV5-1 and TRBJ1-5): KAGVTQTPRYLIKTRGQQVTLSCSPISGHRSVSWYQQTPGQGLQFLFEYFSETQRNKGNFPGRFSGRQFSNSRSEMNVSTLELGDSALYLCASSLGGPNQPQHFGDGTRLSIL.